The present TCR beta chain was sequenced within a study of early T cells in non-severe SARS-CoV-2 infection. This clonotype ranks as medium-sized. TCRdb re-derived calls from the 5' RACE reads in MiXCR, one entry per CDR3 protein. The sample holds more than 20,000 distinct CDR3 sequences; around 4% are singletons and the top ten take roughly a fifth. The germline CDR1 and CDR2 sequences are DFQATT and SNEGSKA (reference sequence). V gave up 3 bases and J gave up 4 bases, with 6 bases separating them. The CDR3 consists of 12 residues. The J gene is TRBJ1-4, the V gene TRBV20-1; D gene ambiguous. The sequence was obtained from an adult who was a healthcare worker with PCR-confirmed SARS-CoV-2 infection or an uninfected control (not recorded which). The sequenced sample consisted of whole blood. CDR3 nucleotides: TGCAGTGCTAGGAGTTTTAATGAAAAACTGTTTTTT. As protein: CSARSFNEKLFF.